Listed below are T cell receptor beta chains from one sample, sequenced in a study of Ad26.COV2.S vaccination and SARS-CoV-2 variants. The data were produced by immunoSEQ multiplex PCR, yet TCRdb's version contains in-frame clones alone and is incomplete. This table has about 380,000 clones, 83% appearing once. The sample consisted of peripheral blood, taken in a trial of Ad26.COV2.S vaccine versus placebo. The receptors were sampled from a person between 18 and 65 years old who received the Ad26.COV2.S COVID-19 vaccine or a placebo. Both conserved end residues are part of each CDR3. Fields, in order: CDR3 DNA, CDR3 protein, D gene, V gene, clone size, J gene. The D gene is left open where the match is weak. Only some rows state a clone size, as once, few, many or a class for expanded clones.

CDR3nt: TGTGCCAGCAGCCAAGCCCGTTCTTTTAGGGGGACTGAAGCTTTCTTT
CDR3aa: CASSQARSFRGTEAFF
d_gene: .
v_gene: TRBV3-1/TRBV3-2
abundance: .
j_gene: TRBJ1-1

CDR3nt: TGTGCCAGCAGCTCACAGCGGGGCGCCAGCACAGATACGCAGTATTTT
CDR3aa: CASSSQRGASTDTQYF
d_gene: TRBD2
v_gene: TRBV7-3
abundance: .
j_gene: TRBJ2-3

CDR3nt: TGTGCCAGCTGCAGTTGGGGGGTTTCTAACTATGGCTACACCTTC
CDR3aa: CASCSWGVSNYGYTF
d_gene: .
v_gene: TRBV27
abundance: few
j_gene: TRBJ1-2

CDR3nt: TGTGCCAGCAGTATCAACACTGAAGCTTTCTTT
CDR3aa: CASSINTEAFF
d_gene: .
v_gene: TRBV2
abundance: .
j_gene: TRBJ1-1

CDR3nt: TGTGCCAGTAGTAAGGGACCTTACAATGAGCAGTTCTTC
CDR3aa: CASSKGPYNEQFF
d_gene: .
v_gene: TRBV19
abundance: .
j_gene: TRBJ2-1

CDR3nt: TGTGCCAGCAGCCTCGGTAGTTTCAGCTCCTACAATGAGCAGTTCTTC
CDR3aa: CASSLGSFSSYNEQFF
d_gene: .
v_gene: TRBV13
abundance: .
j_gene: TRBJ2-1

CDR3nt: TGTGCCAGCAGCCCCAGACGCACAGATACGCAGTATTTT
CDR3aa: CASSPRRTDTQYF
d_gene: .
v_gene: TRBV7-3
abundance: once
j_gene: TRBJ2-3

CDR3nt: TGTGCCAGCAGTTACTCGACGGCAGGGCTTGCAGATACGCAGTATTTT
CDR3aa: CASSYSTAGLADTQYF
d_gene: .
v_gene: TRBV6-6
abundance: .
j_gene: TRBJ2-3

CDR3nt: TGTGCCAGCAGCTTACGGGGGCGGAGCACTGAAGCTTTCTTT
CDR3aa: CASSLRGRSTEAFF
d_gene: .
v_gene: TRBV7-6
abundance: .
j_gene: TRBJ1-1

CDR3nt: TGTGCCAGCAGTTTTGGACAGGGGACTAATGAAAAACTGTTTTTT
CDR3aa: CASSFGQGTNEKLFF
d_gene: TRBD1
v_gene: TRBV2
abundance: .
j_gene: TRBJ1-4

CDR3nt: TGCACCAGCACCCCAAGGACAGGGAGGTACGAGCAGTACTTC
CDR3aa: CTSTPRTGRYEQYF
d_gene: .
v_gene: TRBV1
abundance: .
j_gene: TRBJ2-7

CDR3nt: TGTGCCACCGTAGGAGATTCCAGAGAAGCTTTCTTT
CDR3aa: CATVGDSREAFF
d_gene: .
v_gene: TRBV24-1
abundance: once
j_gene: TRBJ1-1

CDR3nt: TGTGCCAGCAGTCCGATTATGAATTCACCCCTCCACTTT
CDR3aa: CASSPIMNSPLHF
d_gene: .
v_gene: TRBV27
abundance: .
j_gene: TRBJ1-6

CDR3nt: TGTGCCAGCAGGGAGTGGAACACCGGGGAGCTGTTTTTT
CDR3aa: CASREWNTGELFF
d_gene: .
v_gene: TRBV2
abundance: .
j_gene: TRBJ2-2

CDR3nt: TGTGCCACCAGCACTGGACGGGACGGAGCCAAAAACATTCAGTACTTC
CDR3aa: CATSTGRDGAKNIQYF
d_gene: .
v_gene: TRBV15
abundance: .
j_gene: TRBJ2-4

CDR3nt: TGTGCCAGCAGTGAAACAGGTTTAAACTATGGCTACACCTTC
CDR3aa: CASSETGLNYGYTF
d_gene: .
v_gene: TRBV2
abundance: once
j_gene: TRBJ1-2

CDR3nt: TGTGCCAGCAGCGCCACTACAGGGGGCCTGGGCGAGCAGTACTTC
CDR3aa: CASSATTGGLGEQYF
d_gene: TRBD1
v_gene: TRBV7-7
abundance: .
j_gene: TRBJ2-7

CDR3nt: TGTGCCAGCAGCTTCCGAAGCGGGAGGGCCATCGACGAGCAGTACTTC
CDR3aa: CASSFRSGRAIDEQYF
d_gene: TRBD2
v_gene: TRBV11-3
abundance: .
j_gene: TRBJ2-7

CDR3nt: TGTGCCAGCAGCTTAACGGGGTCGTACACAGATACGCAGTATTTT
CDR3aa: CASSLTGSYTDTQYF
d_gene: .
v_gene: TRBV7-3
abundance: .
j_gene: TRBJ2-3

CDR3nt: TGTGCCAGCTCACCAATCCCTCCAGCGGGAGTATACGAGCAGTACTTC
CDR3aa: CASSPIPPAGVYEQYF
d_gene: TRBD2
v_gene: TRBV18
abundance: .
j_gene: TRBJ2-7

CDR3nt: TGTGCCAGCAGCGGCACCGGGGGCACAGATACGCAGTATTTT
CDR3aa: CASSGTGGTDTQYF
d_gene: .
v_gene: TRBV7-9
abundance: .
j_gene: TRBJ2-3

CDR3nt: TGTGCCAGCAGTATTCGGGGGGTGGGCACCGGGGAGCTGTTTTTT
CDR3aa: CASSIRGVGTGELFF
d_gene: TRBD2
v_gene: TRBV27
abundance: once
j_gene: TRBJ2-2